This T cell receptor beta chain was sequenced for a study of T cells in Graves' hyperthyroidism and ophthalmopathy (dated by TCRdb to between 2018 and 2021). Concerning the study at large: Peripheral blood was sampled at the time of initial diagnosis, prior to any treatment. To identify distinguishing TCR V-J signatures, a discovery cohort of 100 or so patients was used, comprising 40 to 45 with Graves' ophthalmopathy and 57 with stable Graves' hyperthyroidism. Prospective prediction of ophthalmopathy was tested in an independent validation cohort consisting of fewer than 20 hyperthyroidism patients and over 15 patients who later progressed to ophthalmopathy. The roughly 100 discovery patients were randomly split 7:3 into training and test sets. The study also compared thyroid tissue and blood T-cell repertoires from 6 or 7 Graves' hyperthyroidism patients. After sampling, hyperthyroidism patients received methimazole starting at 30 mg daily, and ophthalmopathy patients received high-dose intravenous methylprednisolone. According to the paper, TCR Vbeta CDR3 sequencing was carried out on 120 to 150 peripheral blood samples, which came from fewer than 50 ophthalmopathy, under 80 hyperthyroidism and roughly 17 progressor patients. The paper's findings and limits, for the study overall: A model built on a 13 V-J signature distinguished ophthalmopathy from stable hyperthyroidism, reaching 85% to 90% sensitivity and around 82% specificity in cross-validation and 80%/75% in testing. No statistical method was used to set the sample size in advance, and investigators knew the group allocation. Most expanded thyroid clonotypes (frequency above 0.001) were also detected in blood, a finding suggesting that blood repertoires may reflect thyroid immune responses. In validation, the model predicted progression to ophthalmopathy a median of roughly six months before onset, with about 71% sensitivity and 72.22% specificity.

Hyperthyroidism patients were aged 18 to 65 years and newly diagnosed, with disease duration of less than 2 months. Any patient with an uncontrolled infection, another autoimmune disease, pregnancy or lactation was excluded. Diagnoses relied on clinical symptoms, serum thyroxine and TRAb, thyroid ultrasound and orbital computed tomography. Blood from progressor patients was collected at the time of first diagnosis with hyperthyroidism, before any ophthalmopathy symptoms had appeared. Ficoll-Paque density gradient centrifugation was used to isolate PBMCs from about 9.4 ml of fresh peripheral blood. Progressor patients were initially diagnosed with Graves' hyperthyroidism and developed ophthalmopathy during follow-up. Trizol reagent was used to extract total RNA, and RNA quality was then checked on an Agilent 2100 Bioanalyzer. This clonotype was observed a few times. Its antigen is currently not known. Base quality data are lacking; no much larger clone is found one base away.

The TCR beta CDR3 regions were amplified from the RNA transcripts. The TCR CDR3 was subjected to a first round of RT-PCR using the HTBI primer set and the Qiagen OneStep RT-PCR kit. Libraries were constructed in a second round of multiplex PCR, after which size selection and purification were performed. Libraries were sequenced paired-end with 100 bp reads on an Illumina HiSeq2000. Per the source publication's procedure: SOAPnuke was used to process the raw data, throwing out any read that contained adapters or uncalled bases, had a mean Phred below 15, or lacked an exact constant-primer or identifier match. COPE v1.2.5 was used to merge the high-quality paired reads, and each unique nucleotide sequence was defined as a clonotype. MiTCR v1.1 was used to align clonotypes to the IMGT TRBV, TRBD and TRBJ reference segments. Analysis was restricted to V-J combinations with a frequency above 0.0001, which covered about 99% of repertoires. The TCS score was defined as the ratio of F50 (clonal expansion) to E x V (chaos), calculated using BLOSUM62-based TCRdist between CDR3 peptides within each V-J. Welch's t-statistics and random forest reduced 514 V-J features to 13, which were used in a naive Bayes classifier (R e1071). TCRdb handled the public reads itself, with Q25 trimming in fastp and clone calling in MiXCR, and kept productive beta chains. Every entry covers one CDR3 protein and lists the most common genes and DNA from its rows. The authors' filters were not applied to this entry. This sample is represented by 250,000 to 300,000 distinct CDR3 sequences; roughly 13% of them were singletons. The top ten hold approximately 7.8% of the sample.

The clonotype was recovered from a woman under 40 with Graves' hyperthyroidism that later progressed to Graves' ophthalmopathy. Sequenced: blood.

The CDR3 protein is CASSVELGGTYNEQFF. The DNA reads TGTGCCAGCAGCGTAGAGCTAGGGGGCACGTACAATGAGCAGTTCTTC. The V and J genes are TRBV9 and TRBJ2-1; 7 bases in the middle match TRBD1. The CDR3 spans 16 residues, from the cysteine through the phenylalanine. Of the read, only the CDR3 DNA is kept; its 48 bases are in frame from base 1. Unmatched junction bases come to 7, with V trimmed by 0 bases and J by 4 bases. The germline V gene gives CDR1 as SGDLS and CDR2 as YYNGEE.